The entry below describes one TCR beta chain. This record comes from a study of T cell changes during pregnancy in multiple sclerosis. This CDR3 has 15 residues. The trim removed 0 bases at V and 6 bases at J, leaving 3 bases unmatched. In germline, CDR1 is MNHEY, CDR2 SVGAGI. Method: immunoSEQ multiplex PCR; TCRdb's copy keeps in-frame clones and lacks some. The table includes 37,000 or so clones, around 94% detected once. The chain has TRBV6-5 and TRBJ2-7; 12 nucleotides line up with TRBD1. Material: peripheral blood, obtained in the third trimester of pregnancy. This receptor was obtained from a female donor with multiple sclerosis, enrolled in a pregnancy study. This CDR3 is CASSYSGTGGTEQYF. DNA of the CDR3: TGTGCCAGCAGTTACTCAGGGACAGGGGGCACCGAGCAGTACTTC.